This record concerns one T cell receptor (beta chain) sequence. The sample is drawn from a study of shared T cell receptors in the human thymus. The germline CDR1 and CDR2 sequences are MDHEN and SYDVKM. The V end was cut by 1 base, the J end by 0 bases, with 13 bases between. The CDR3 runs to 17 residues. This table comes from immunoSEQ multiplex PCR, and its TCRdb copy is limited to in-frame clones, with some not included. The sample has just under 550,000 clones, 78% seen once. This same sample was also taken into another study, of human thymus T cells.

The receptor comes from a boy younger than two with a congenital heart defect. Specimen: thymocytes. The chain joins TRBV28 to TRBJ2-1; D unresolved. CDR3 sequence: CASSLYLAASSYNEQFF. CDR3 bases: TGTGCCAGCAGTTTATATCTTGCGGCTAGCTCCTACAATGAGCAGTTCTTC.